These T cell receptor beta chains were read from a single sample in a study of blood T cell repertoires in COVID-19. Using immunoSEQ multiplex PCR, the repertoire was profiled, and TCRdb retains in-frame clones only, with some absent. The sample records 250,000 to 350,000 clones, roughly 86% being singletons. Sequenced input: PBMCs or T cells enriched from blood (not recorded which). These receptors were taken from a woman aged 45-65 years who had been exposed to COVID-19. Both conserved end residues are part of each CDR3. A D gene is named only where the DNA matches it firmly. Clone size appears in some rows only: once, few, many, or a class for an expanded clone.

.	TRBV27	TRBJ2-2	TRBD1	CASKPGQDPGELFF	TGTGCCAGCAAACCGGGACAGGATCCCGGGGAGCTGTTTTTT
.	TRBV4-2	TRBJ2-2	TRBD2	CASSQDLLAGTNTGELFF	TGTGCCAGCAGCCAAGACCTACTAGCGGGGACCAACACCGGGGAGCTGTTTTTT
.	TRBV2	TRBJ1-2	TRBD1	CASSALDRGIYTF	TGTGCCAGCAGCGCTTTGGACAGGGGGATTTACACCTTC
.	TRBV27	TRBJ2-3	.	CASSLYPGGTDTQYF	TGTGCCAGCAGTTTATATCCGGGGGGCACAGATACGCAGTATTTT
.	TRBV7-6	TRBJ2-1	.	CASSLPTGRENNEQFF	TGTGCCAGCAGCTTACCCACAGGCAGGGAAAACAATGAGCAGTTCTTC
.	TRBV5-5	TRBJ2-3	TRBD2	CASSPLPAGGPVADTQYF	TGTGCCAGCAGCCCACTTCCAGCGGGGGGCCCTGTGGCAGATACGCAGTATTTT
.	TRBV2	TRBJ2-7	TRBD1	CAERGEGAYEQYF	TGTGCCGAACGGGGAGAGGGGGCATACGAGCAGTACTTC
once	TRBV5-1	TRBJ1-2	TRBD1	CASSSTYRGSDGYTF	TGCGCCAGCAGCTCTACGTACAGGGGTTCGGATGGCTACACCTTC
.	TRBV3-1/TRBV3-2	TRBJ1-5	.	CASSHSQAGPHGPQHF	TGTGCCAGCAGCCATTCACAGGCCGGGCCCCATGGGCCCCAGCATTTT
once	TRBV6-1	TRBJ2-6	.	CASSDISGANVLTF	TGTGCCAGCAGTGACATTTCTGGGGCCAACGTCCTGACTTTC
.	TRBV11-2	TRBJ2-1	TRBD2	CASSLDLSGGGNEQFF	TGTGCCAGCAGCTTAGATCTGAGCGGGGGAGGGAATGAGCAGTTCTTC
once	TRBV7-8	TRBJ1-6	TRBD1	CASSLADRGLGSPLHF	TGTGCCAGCAGCTTAGCGGACAGGGGGCTTGGGTCACCCCTCCACTTT
.	TRBV5-1	TRBJ2-5	TRBD2	CASSGTSGPTRGETQYF	TGCGCCAGCAGCGGGACTAGCGGGCCTACTAGAGGGGAGACCCAGTACTTC
.	TRBV25-1	TRBJ2-7	.	CASREPGSYEQYF	TGTGCCAGCAGGGAACCGGGGTCCTACGAGCAGTACTTC
.	TRBV2	TRBJ2-7	.	CASSDPRDSLSPLSYEQYF	TGTGCCAGCAGTGATCCCCGGGACTCCCTTTCCCCTCTCTCCTACGAGCAGTACTTC
.	TRBV5-1	TRBJ2-5	TRBD1	CASSPGQGGTQETQYF	TGCGCCAGCAGCCCGGGACAGGGGGGGACCCAAGAGACCCAGTACTTC
.	TRBV4-1	TRBJ1-3	TRBD1	CASSQEGKRDSLYF	TGCGCCAGCAGCCAAGAAGGGAAGAGGGACAGCTTATATTTT
.	TRBV18	TRBJ1-1	TRBD1	CASSTAPGQGNTEAFF	TGTGCCAGCTCTACGGCACCGGGACAGGGGAACACTGAAGCTTTCTTT
once	TRBV27	TRBJ2-1	.	CASKRGTDNEQFF	TGTGCCAGCAAGCGGGGGACAGACAATGAGCAGTTCTTC
.	TRBV5-1	TRBJ1-1	TRBD1	CASSLERQGLVEAFF	TGCGCCAGCAGCTTGGAGCGACAGGGTTTAGTTGAAGCTTTCTTT
.	TRBV30	TRBJ1-2	TRBD1	CAWRLGTGGRGYTF	TGTGCCTGGAGACTCGGGACAGGAGGTCGGGGCTACACCTTC
.	TRBV28	TRBJ2-5	TRBD1	CASSRGGQGTETQYF	TGTGCCAGCAGCCGCGGCGGACAGGGGACCGAGACCCAGTACTTC
.	TRBV28	TRBJ1-4	.	CASSLIGDTSNEKLFF	TGTGCCAGCAGTTTAATTGGGGACACATCTAATGAAAAACTGTTTTTT
.	TRBV1	TRBJ2-7	.	CTSSPKTYEQYF	TGCACCAGCAGCCCTAAAACCTACGAGCAGTACTTC
once	TRBV2	TRBJ1-1	.	CASSKERGNTEAFF	TGTGCCAGCAGCAAAGAGCGGGGAAACACTGAAGCTTTCTTT
.	TRBV19	TRBJ1-6	TRBD1	CASSSQGAVSSPLHF	TGTGCCAGTAGTTCACAGGGGGCGGTTAGTTCACCCCTCCACTTT
.	TRBV18	TRBJ1-2	TRBD1	CASSPDRSYIYGYTF	TGTGCCAGCTCACCGGACAGGAGTTATATCTATGGCTACACCTTC
.	TRBV30	TRBJ2-7	.	CAWSWGASYEQYF	TGTGCCTGGAGTTGGGGCGCTTCCTACGAGCAGTACTTC
once	TRBV3-1/TRBV3-2	TRBJ1-4	TRBD1	CASSPGQYEKLFF	TGTGCCAGCAGTCCGGGACAGTATGAAAAACTGTTTTTT
.	TRBV2	TRBJ1-3	.	CASREVSGNTIYF	TGTGCCAGCAGAGAGGTCTCTGGAAACACCATATATTTT
.	TRBV7-2	TRBJ2-3	.	CASSPAAGGTSTDTQYF	TGTGCCAGCAGCCCCGCGGCTGGCGGTACTAGCACAGATACGCAGTATTTT
.	TRBV2	TRBJ2-5	.	CASSESLQGTQYF	TGTGCCAGCAGTGAATCATTACAGGGAACCCAGTACTTC
.	TRBV6-1	TRBJ2-7	.	CASSDPGLGANEQYF	TGTGCCAGCAGTGACCCCGGTTTAGGGGCTAACGAGCAGTACTTC
.	TRBV3-1/TRBV3-2	TRBJ2-5	.	CASSHPDSGLETQYF	TGTGCCAGCAGCCATCCCGATAGCGGTTTAGAGACCCAGTACTTC
.	TRBV10-3	TRBJ1-2	TRBD1	CAISESARGEARGYTF	TGTGCCATCAGTGAGTCGGCCAGGGGGGAGGCTCGTGGCTACACCTTC
.	TRBV5-4	TRBJ2-7	TRBD1	CASSPGQGAQEQYF	TGTGCCAGCAGCCCGGGACAGGGGGCGCAGGAGCAGTACTTC
.	TRBV14	TRBJ1-2	TRBD1	CASSQDQGGQGYGYTF	TGTGCCAGCAGCCAAGATCAGGGGGGCCAAGGCTATGGCTACACCTTC
once	TRBV15	TRBJ1-5	.	CATSRGDPGGPGYSNQPQHF	TGTGCCACCAGCAGGGGCGACCCCGGGGGACCCGGGTATAGCAATCAGCCCCAGCATTTT
.	TRBV3-1/TRBV3-2	TRBJ2-5	.	CASSQEQGGTQYF	TGTGCCAGCAGCCAAGAACAGGGCGGGACCCAGTACTTC
.	TRBV5-6	TRBJ2-5	.	CASSLRRVRETQYF	TGTGCCAGCAGCTTGAGGAGGGTTCGGGAGACCCAGTACTTC
.	TRBV15	TRBJ2-7	.	CATSTYEHKTVPYEQYF	TGTGCCACCAGCACCTATGAACATAAGACTGTCCCCTACGAGCAGTACTTC
.	TRBV2	TRBJ1-1	TRBD1	CASSEAGIDRGSGGNTEAFF	TGTGCCAGCAGTGAAGCCGGGATAGACAGGGGTAGTGGGGGAAACACTGAAGCTTTCTTT
.	TRBV6-5	TRBJ2-3	TRBD2	CASKTSGNTDTQYF	TGTGCCAGCAAAACTAGCGGAAACACAGATACGCAGTATTTT
.	TRBV19	TRBJ2-1	TRBD1	CASSIRDRMFF	TGTGCCAGTAGTATCCGGGACAGGATGTTCTTC
.	TRBV5-5	TRBJ1-4	.	CASSSTGFEKLFF	TGTGCCAGCAGCAGCACGGGATTTGAAAAACTGTTTTTT
.	TRBV19	TRBJ1-1	.	CASGGANTEAFF	TGTGCCTCGGGGGGGGCGAACACTGAAGCTTTCTTT